This T cell receptor (beta chain) emerged from a study of cytomegalovirus exposure and HLA in healthy donors. This clone appeared once. Antigen: not known. J was trimmed by 7 bases and V by 1 base; bases with no gene match: 8. CDR1 and CDR2 (germline): SGHVS, FQNEAQ. This CDR3 is 16 amino acids long. The study ran its PCR with 60 Vbeta and 13 Jbeta primers. Repertoires were generated with immunoSEQ multiplex PCR, while TCRdb's copy carries only in-frame clones and drops some. The data contain about 150,000 clones, approximately 78% of them singletons. Overall study findings and caveats: Most TCR beta V segments were productive about 87% or about 30% of the time in an earlier analysis.

The sequence came from a woman aged 35 to 49 in good health and CMV-seronegative. Sequencing was carried out using PBMCs. This chain uses TRBV7-8 with TRBJ2-1, with 9 bases aligning to TRBD1. The CDR3 loop reads CASSLVWGQGRNEQFF. CDR3 DNA: TGTGCCAGCAGCTTAGTGTGGGGACAGGGTAGGAATGAGCAGTTCTTC.